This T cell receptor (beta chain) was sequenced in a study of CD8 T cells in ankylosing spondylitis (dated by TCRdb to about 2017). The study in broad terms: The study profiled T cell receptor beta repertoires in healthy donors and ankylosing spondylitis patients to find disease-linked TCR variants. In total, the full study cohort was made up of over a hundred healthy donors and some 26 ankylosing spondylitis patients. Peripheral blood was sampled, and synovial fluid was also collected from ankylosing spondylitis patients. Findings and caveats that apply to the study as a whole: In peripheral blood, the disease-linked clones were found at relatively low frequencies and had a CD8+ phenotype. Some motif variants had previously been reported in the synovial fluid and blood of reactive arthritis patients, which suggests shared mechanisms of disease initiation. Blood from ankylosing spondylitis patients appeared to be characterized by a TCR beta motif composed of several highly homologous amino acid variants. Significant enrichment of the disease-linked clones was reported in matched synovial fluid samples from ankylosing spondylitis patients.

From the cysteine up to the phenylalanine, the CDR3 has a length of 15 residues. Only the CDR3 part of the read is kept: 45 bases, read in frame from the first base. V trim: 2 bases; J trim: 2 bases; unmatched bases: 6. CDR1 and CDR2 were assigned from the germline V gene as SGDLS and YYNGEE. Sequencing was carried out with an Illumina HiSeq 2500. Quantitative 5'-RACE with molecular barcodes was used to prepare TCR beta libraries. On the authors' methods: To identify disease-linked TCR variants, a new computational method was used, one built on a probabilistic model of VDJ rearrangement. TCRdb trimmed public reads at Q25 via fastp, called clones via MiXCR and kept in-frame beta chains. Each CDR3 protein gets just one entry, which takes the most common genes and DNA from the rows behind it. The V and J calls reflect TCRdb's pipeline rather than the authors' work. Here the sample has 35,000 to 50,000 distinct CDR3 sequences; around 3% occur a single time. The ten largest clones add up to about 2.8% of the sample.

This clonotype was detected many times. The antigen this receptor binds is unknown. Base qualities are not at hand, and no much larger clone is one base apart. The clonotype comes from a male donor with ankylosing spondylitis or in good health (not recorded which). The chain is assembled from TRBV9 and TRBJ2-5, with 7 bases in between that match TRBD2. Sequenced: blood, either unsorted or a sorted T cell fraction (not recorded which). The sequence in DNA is TGTGCCAGCAGCGTCGGGACTATACTACAAGAGACCCAGTACTTC. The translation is CASSVGTILQETQYF.